This TCR beta chain was recovered during a study of blood T cell repertoires in COVID-19. Study-wide context: Sites across the United States, Italy and Spain contributed samples from acute and convalescent COVID-19.

TCRdb keeps only in-frame clones here, not all; method: immunoSEQ multiplex PCR. The sample carries about 76,000 clones, 75% to 85% recorded once. This CDR3 has 14 amino acids. Germline V gene lookup returns CDR1 SGHRS and CDR2 YFSETQ. V dropped 6 bases and J dropped 5; count of bases not matched to a gene: 10. This clonotype was obtained from a human donor in a cohort sampled during active COVID-19. The rearrangement uses TRBV5-1 and TRBJ2-5, with 7 bases matching TRBD1. The sequencing sample was made of peripheral blood. The CDR3 loop is CASTRGSVGETQYF. CDR3 sequence (DNA): TGCGCCAGCACCAGGGGGAGTGTAGGGGAGACCCAGTACTTC.